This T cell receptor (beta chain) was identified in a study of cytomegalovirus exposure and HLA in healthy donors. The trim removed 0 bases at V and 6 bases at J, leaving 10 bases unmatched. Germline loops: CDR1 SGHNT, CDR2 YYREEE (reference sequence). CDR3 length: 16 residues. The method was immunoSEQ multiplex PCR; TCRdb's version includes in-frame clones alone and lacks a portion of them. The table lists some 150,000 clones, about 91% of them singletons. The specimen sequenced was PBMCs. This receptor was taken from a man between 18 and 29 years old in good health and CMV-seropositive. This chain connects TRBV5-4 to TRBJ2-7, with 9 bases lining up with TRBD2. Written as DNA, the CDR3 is TGTGCCAGCAGCTTGGGACTAGCGGAGAGAACGGGCGAGCAGTACTTC. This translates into CASSLGLAERTGEQYF.